Below, 14 T cell receptor beta chains from the same sample are listed, as sequenced in a study of Ad26.COV2.S vaccination and SARS-CoV-2 variants. As for treatment: around 19 received Ad26.COV2.S at low or high dose, single or two shots; about 5 received placebo; per-sample allocation not given. Sampling happened 63 days after the first vaccine or placebo injection. The protocol was immunoSEQ multiplex PCR, while the TCRdb copy is restricted to in-frame clones and leaves out a portion. The repertoire consists of hundreds of thousands of clones, with around 89% occurring once and the leading ten covering around 1.4%. Sequenced material: peripheral blood, taken in a trial of Ad26.COV2.S vaccine versus placebo. Receptor source: a person between 18 and 65 years old who received the Ad26.COV2.S COVID-19 vaccine or a placebo.

This clone appeared a single time. The chain links TRBV6-1 to TRBJ1-2; D unresolved. CDR3 length equals 14 residues. The V and J ends lost 2 bases and 4 bases respectively, with 11 bases between them. From germline, CDR1 is MNHNS and CDR2 SASEGT. The CDR3 bases are TGTGCCAGCAGTGAAACCCCAACGGGCTATGGCTACACCTTC. It yields the protein CASSETPTGYGYTF.

The chain joins TRBV6-2 or TRBV6-3 to TRBJ1-1; D is ambiguous. Trimming removed 4 bases from V and 5 bases from J, with 14 bases in between. This CDR3 contains 14 residues. Germline loops: CDR1 MNHEY, CDR2 SVGEGT. For the CDR3, the DNA is TGTGCCAGCAGTTCTTACAGCCGGGGAACTGAAGCTTTCTTT. It yields the protein CASSSYSRGTEAFF.

The chain uses TRBV24-1 and TRBJ2-5; D gene ambiguous. The germline CDR1 and CDR2 sequences are KGHDR and SFDVKD. This CDR3 has 14 residues. V lost 4 bases and J lost 2, with 10 bases in between. This CDR3 reads CATSESNGQETQYF. The DNA for the CDR3 is TGTGCCACCAGTGAGAGTAACGGGCAAGAGACCCAGTACTTC.

This chain uses TRBV30 with TRBJ1-1; tentatively, D is TRBD1 (5 bases). The germline gives CDR1 GTSNPN, CDR2 SVGIG (reference sequence). V was clipped by 5 bases and J by 5 bases, with 15 bases between them. CDR3 size: 13 residues. This CDR3 reads CAWDWDGRTEAFF. The CDR3 DNA is TGTGCCTGGGACTGGGACGGGCGTACTGAAGCTTTCTTT.

This rearrangement joins TRBV19 to TRBJ1-5; 8 bases are a match to TRBD1. Trimming took 7 bases from V and 6 from J; bases not matched to a gene: 14. Per the germline V gene, CDR1 is LNHDA and CDR2 is SQIVND (reference sequence). This CDR3 is 16 amino acids long. CDR3 region: CASTKWAGGAGQPQHF. CDR3 bases: TGTGCCAGTACTAAATGGGCAGGGGGCGCGGGTCAGCCCCAGCATTTT. Full variable domain (outside the CDR3, taken from reference TRBV19 and TRBJ1-5): DGGITQSPKYLFRKEGQNVTLSCEQNLNHDAMYWYRQDPGQGLRLIYYSQIVNDFQKGDIAEGYSVSREKKESFPLTVTSAQKNPTAFYLCASTKWAGGAGQPQHFGDGTRLSIL.

V gene TRBV19 combines with J gene TRBJ2-3; D is unresolved. The V gene lost 3 bases and the J gene lost 1 base, with 8 bases spanning the gap. This CDR3 comprises 14 residues. Germline V gene sequence: CDR1 LNHDA, CDR2 SQIVND (reference sequence). CDR3 DNA: TGTGCCAGTAGTATGGATCGAGGCACAGATACGCAGTATTTT. The encoded protein is CASSMDRGTDTQYF.

V and J are TRBV11-3 and TRBJ2-3; possibly TRBD2 for D (6 bases). Germline CDR1 is SGHNT and CDR2 is YENEEA. This CDR3 is built from 16 residues. The V end lost 1 base, the J end lost 0 bases, and 11 bases lay between the germline ends. The CDR3 DNA reads TGTGCCAGCAGCTTAGGGCTAGGAGGGAGCACAGATACGCAGTATTTT. It specifies CASSLGLGGSTDTQYF.

This chain connects TRBV7-8 to TRBJ1-1; the D is unclear. From germline, CDR1 is SGHVS and CDR2 FQNEAQ. V was trimmed by 5 bases and J by 5 bases, leaving 9 bases between them. The CDR3 consists of 12 residues. DNA for the CDR3: TGTGCCAGCAGCAGAGTGGGTACTGAAGCTTTCTTT. Amino acids: CASSRVGTEAFF.

This chain joins TRBV7-2 and TRBJ1-5; maybe TRBD1 (6 bases). The CDR3 totals 14 residues. The V end was cut by 5 bases, the J end by 2 bases, with 10 bases between. Germline values: CDR1 SGHTA, CDR2 FQGNSA. In nucleotides, the CDR3 is TGTGCCAGCAGCGAGAAGGGGGGCAATCAGCCCCAGCATTTT. Protein product: CASSEKGGNQPQHF.

This sequence joins TRBV18 and TRBJ1-6; D might be TRBD1 (6 bases). Trimming stripped 2 bases from V and 8 bases from J, with 13 bases between. The CDR3 totals 15 residues. Germline CDR1 and CDR2: KGHSH and LQKENI. The CDR3 nucleotides read TGTGCCAGCTCACCAAGGAGGGGGGCAGATTCACCCCTCCACTTT. This codes for CASSPRRGADSPLHF.

This clone appeared once. The rearrangement uses TRBV3-1 (or the pseudogene TRBV3-2) and TRBJ2-6; D not resolved. Looked up from germline, CDR1 is LGHDT and CDR2 is YNNKEL (reference sequence). CDR3 length equals 15 residues. V lost 3 bases and J 4 bases, leaving 10 bases between the germline ends. CDR3 loop: CASSHSGRGANVLTF. In nucleotides, the CDR3 is TGTGCCAGCAGCCACTCGGGCAGAGGGGCCAACGTCCTGACTTTC.

This clone was recorded once. This chain connects TRBV13 to TRBJ2-7; D is ambiguous. V lost 4 bases, J lost 9 bases, and 13 bases lay in between. CDR3 length: 12 residues. The germline gives CDR1 PRHDT, CDR2 FYEKMQ (reference sequence). This CDR3 is CASSSGRSAQYF. The CDR3 region has the DNA TGTGCCAGCAGCTCCGGAAGGTCGGCGCAGTACTTC.

This sequence joins TRBV7-2 and TRBJ2-1, with a possible D match to TRBD1 (6 bases). The germline V and J ends were trimmed by 1 base and 9 bases, with 13 bases remaining between them. The CDR3 runs to 14 residues. Germline V gene data show CDR1 as SGHTA and CDR2 as FQGNSA. CDR3 sequence: CASSLEGGTPEQFF. Here the CDR3 DNA reads TGTGCCAGCAGCTTAGAAGGTGGGACACCTGAGCAGTTCTTC.

The chain joins TRBV5-4 to TRBJ1-1, with D maybe TRBD1 (5 bases). V shed 1 base and J shed 1 base, with 14 bases lying between them. The CDR3 contains 16 residues. Germline V CDR1 and CDR2: SGHNT, YYREEE (reference sequence). The CDR3 loop is CASSLPGGVGNTEAFF. For the CDR3, the DNA is TGTGCCAGCAGCTTGCCCGGAGGGGTTGGGAACACTGAAGCTTTCTTT.